Following are 28 T cell receptor beta chains from one sample sequenced in a study of OX40 agonist ivuxolimab in advanced cancers. Assay: immunoSEQ multiplex PCR; the TCRdb copy retains only in-frame clones and omits some. The table includes 76,000 or so clones, 70% to 90% detected once. The material sequenced was CD4+ or CD8+ T cells sorted from blood, taken in a trial of the OX40 agonist ivuxolimab. These receptors originate from an adult with an advanced solid tumor such as melanoma, head and neck, liver or kidney cancer.

The sample holds one count of this clone. The V call is TRBV7-8, the J call TRBJ1-6, with D perhaps TRBD1 (5 bases). Germline V gene lookup returns CDR1 SGHVS and CDR2 FQNEAQ. This CDR3 is 13 amino acids long. V was cut by 5 bases and J by 14 bases, with 16 bases left in between. The CDR3 coding sequence is TGTGCCAGCAGCCCCCGGGGGGATGCGGCCCTCCACTTT. Amino acids: CASSPRGDAALHF.

The gene calls are TRBV6-5 and TRBJ2-1; D may be TRBD1 (5 bases). V lost 2 bases, J lost 7 bases, and 12 bases lay in between. This CDR3 is 14 amino acids long. From germline, CDR1 is MNHEY and CDR2 SVGAGI. CDR3 protein: CASSYMQGKNEQFF. The CDR3 bases are TGTGCCAGCAGTTACATGCAGGGTAAGAATGAGCAGTTCTTC.

The CDR3 nucleotides are TGTGCCAGCAGTGGCGGGGGGACAGGGGGCACCGGGGAGCTGTTTTTT. Translating gives CASSGGGTGGTGELFF. The chain employs TRBV2 and TRBJ2-2; 11 positions agree with TRBD1. From germline, CDR1 is SNHLY and CDR2 FYNNEI. The J segment lost 4 bases and the V segment lost 4 bases, leaving 5 bases of the junction unmatched. CDR3 length equals 16 residues.

V gene TRBV7-3 combines with J gene TRBJ2-5; 7 positions match TRBD2. The J call is uncertain, as TRBJ2-7 better fits the DNA end. This CDR3 has 14 amino acids. Looked up from germline, CDR1 is SGHTA and CDR2 is FQGTGA. CDR3 DNA: TGTGCCAGCAGCTCACCGGGACTAACCTACGAGCAGTACTTC. It encodes CASSSPGLTYEQYF.

The chain uses TRBV10-3 and TRBJ2-5; no firm D call. V dropped 2 bases and J dropped 7 bases, with 11 bases sitting between them. Germline assignment: CDR1 ENHRY and CDR2 SYGVKD. The CDR3 is made up of 13 amino acids. The CDR3 here is CAISEPGFMTQYF. In DNA, the CDR3 is TGTGCCATCAGTGAGCCCGGTTTTATGACCCAGTACTTC.

J is TRBJ2-7 and V is TRBV2; the D call may be TRBD1 or TRBD2 (6 bases each). Germline V CDR1 and CDR2: SNHLY, FYNNEI. The CDR3 has 15 amino acids. Trimming took off 6 bases at V and 5 bases at J, with 20 bases between the two ends. The CDR3 DNA is TGTGCCAGCAGCGGTCTCGAGGGGGGCCAAGACGAGCAGTACTTC. Residues: CASSGLEGGQDEQYF.

The rearrangement links TRBV18 to TRBJ1-1; 8 bases line up with TRBD1. Germline CDR1 is KGHSH and CDR2 is LQKENI. The V and J ends lost 6 bases and 3 bases, in that order; junction bases with no gene match: 9. This CDR3 contains 15 residues. The CDR3 bases are TGTGCCAGCTCCCCCACGACAGGGGAGGACACTGAAGCTTTCTTT. Translating it yields CASSPTTGEDTEAFF.

V gene TRBV5-4 combines with J gene TRBJ2-6, with TRBD1 matching 7 bases. The CDR3 is 17 residues long. V lost 0 bases, J lost 4 bases, and 7 bases stayed unmatched. Germline CDR1 reads SGHNT; CDR2 reads YYREEE (reference sequence). The CDR3 DNA reads as TGTGCCAGCAGCTTGGGCCCGACAGGGTCCGGGGCCAACGTCCTGACTTTC. The encoded protein is CASSLGPTGSGANVLTF.

The V and J genes are TRBV6-1 and TRBJ1-4; 9 bases align to TRBD1. This CDR3 has 15 residues. V lost 6 bases to trimming and J lost 4 bases; unmatched junction nucleotides: 6. Germline CDR1 reads MNHNS; CDR2 reads SASEGT. The CDR3 DNA reads as TGTGCCAGCAGCGCCGCGGGACAGGGTAATGAAAAACTGTTTTTT. Translated, it gives CASSAAGQGNEKLFF.

The chain combines TRBV30 with TRBJ1-5, with D possibly TRBD1 on 5 matching bases. CDR3 length: 14 amino acids. The germline gives CDR1 GTSNPN, CDR2 SVGIG (reference sequence). Deletions cut 4 bases from V and 4 bases from J, with 14 bases between. The CDR3 sequence is CAWTSGTLNQPQHF. As DNA, the CDR3 is TGTGCCTGGACATCCGGGACTTTGAATCAGCCCCAGCATTTT.

The chain combines TRBV9 with TRBJ2-3; D gene unclear. CDR3 length: 12 residues. Trimming removed 0 bases from V and 4 bases from J, with 3 bases in between. Looked up from germline, CDR1 is SGDLS and CDR2 is YYNGEE. The CDR3 spells CASSVAPDTQYF. For the CDR3, the DNA is TGTGCCAGCAGCGTAGCTCCAGATACGCAGTATTTT.

The V and J genes are TRBV27 and TRBJ2-5, with no clear D. V lost 8 bases, J lost 3 bases, and 7 bases lay in between. The CDR3 contains 11 residues. Per the germline V gene, CDR1 is MNHEY and CDR2 is SMNVEV (reference sequence). CDR3 residues: CASAPKETQYF. CDR3 coding DNA: TGTGCCAGCGCCCCGAAAGAGACCCAGTACTTC.

V gene TRBV29-1 combines with J gene TRBJ1-2; D perhaps matches TRBD1 (5 bases). Per germline, CDR1 SQVTM and CDR2 ANQGSEA. The CDR3 consists of 15 residues. Trimming stripped 6 bases from V and 2 bases from J, with 19 bases between. The CDR3 coding sequence is TGCAGCGTCGTTCCCTGGGGGGGGATGAACTATGGCTACACCTTC. This translates into CSVVPWGGMNYGYTF.

The genes are TRBV4-2 and TRBJ2-5; D might be TRBD1 or TRBD2, each matching 5 bases. There are 17 residues in the CDR3. Per the germline V gene, CDR1 is LGHNA and CDR2 is YNFKEQ. Trimming left V 0 bases short and J 5 bases short, with 19 bases between. Written as DNA, the CDR3 is TGTGCCAGCAGCCAAGAGCTGCTGAGGGGTCAGCGGGAGACCCAGTACTTC. As protein: CASSQELLRGQRETQYF.

The genes are TRBV2 and TRBJ1-5; possible D gene TRBD1, 6 bases. Trimming pared 6 bases from V and 2 bases from J, leaving 14 bases between. The length of the CDR3 is 15 residues. CDR1 is SNHLY, CDR2 FYNNEI, per germline. The CDR3 DNA reads TGTGCCAGCAGAACGGACAGCGGCGGCAATCAGCCCCAGCATTTT. Its translation: CASRTDSGGNQPQHF.

The J gene is TRBJ1-5, the V gene TRBV7-2, with TRBD1 identical over 8 bases. The CDR3 extends over 16 amino acids. After removal of 1 base from V and 3 bases from J, the junction contained 5 bases not matched to a gene. Germline assignment: CDR1 SGHTA and CDR2 FQGNSA. The CDR3 loop is CASSLETGVLNQPQHF. The CDR3 coding sequence is TGTGCCAGCAGCTTAGAGACAGGGGTACTCAATCAGCCCCAGCATTTT. The full variable domain, in which reference TRBV7-2 and TRBJ1-5 provide the parts outside the CDR3, is GAGVSQSPSNKVTEKGKDVELRCDPISGHTALYWYRQSLGQGLEFLIYFQGNSAPDKSGLPSDRFSAERTGGSVSTLTIQRTQQEDSAVYLCASSLETGVLNQPQHFGDGTRLSIL.

The chain couples TRBV27 to TRBJ2-5, with TRBD1 identical over 7 bases. Germline trimming cut 5 bases from V and 3 bases from J; bases unmatched to any gene: 3. CDR1 and CDR2 from the germline V gene are MNHEY and SMNVEV (reference sequence). The CDR3 loop spans 13 amino acids. The CDR3 sequence is CASSTDREETQYF. The CDR3 nucleotides read TGTGCCAGCAGTACCGACAGGGAAGAGACCCAGTACTTC.

CDR3 in amino acids: CASSSNGGLNEQFF. Written as DNA, the CDR3 is TGTGCCAGCAGCTCTAACGGGGGGCTCAATGAGCAGTTCTTC. This chain links TRBV6-6 with TRBJ2-1; D may be TRBD2 (7 bases). Germline V gene data show CDR1 as MNHNY and CDR2 as SVGAGI (reference sequence). The CDR3 length is 14 residues. Trimming shortened V by 6 bases and J by 6 bases, and 15 bases separated the two germline ends.

The V gene is TRBV4-1, the J gene TRBJ1-3, with a weak D call TRBD1 (6 bases). Germline assignment: CDR1 MGHRA and CDR2 YSYEKL. The CDR3 spans 18 residues. The ends were cut back, 1 base at V and 0 bases at J, with 16 bases in the middle. CDR3 residues: CASSQGGRIQSSGNTIYF. CDR3 sequence (DNA): TGCGCCAGCAGCCAAGGGGGGCGCATCCAGAGCTCTGGAAACACCATATATTTT.

CDR3 in DNA: TGCGCCAGCAGCTTGGCCGGCACAGATACGCAGTATTTT. Its protein is CASSLAGTDTQYF. The chain uses TRBV5-1 and TRBJ2-3; D is uncertain. CDR1 and CDR2 from the germline V gene are SGHRS and YFSETQ. CDR3 length: 13 amino acids. V gave up 0 bases and J gave up 1 base, with 3 bases separating them.

This chain links TRBV7-2 with TRBJ2-5; tentatively, D is TRBD1 or TRBD2 (6 bases each). The CDR3 runs to 15 residues. Between the trimmed V and J ends, which lost 5 bases and 7 bases, there was a span of 20 bases. Germline V gene data show CDR1 as SGHTA and CDR2 as FQGNSA. In nucleotides, the CDR3 is TGTGCCAGCAGCGCGGGGCGGGCAGAACAGGGGACCCAGTACTTC. As protein: CASSAGRAEQGTQYF.

The rearrangement links TRBV30 to TRBJ2-3; TRBD2 aligns across 11 bases. Trimming at V came to 7 bases and at J to 2 bases, leaving 8 bases not matched to a gene. Germline CDR1 is GTSNPN and CDR2 is SVGIG (reference sequence). The CDR3 runs to 15 residues. The CDR3 DNA sequence: TGTGCCTCAGTTTCACTAGCGGGGGTCACAGATACGCAGTATTTT. Amino acids: CASVSLAGVTDTQYF.

This rearrangement joins TRBV2 to TRBJ1-1; 8 nucleotides match TRBD1. Germline CDR1 reads SNHLY; CDR2 reads FYNNEI. This CDR3 comprises 16 residues. V dropped 2 bases and J dropped 1; count of bases not matched to a gene: 6. CDR3 loop: CASSERTGRRNTEAFF. CDR3 nucleotide sequence: TGTGCCAGCAGTGAACGGACAGGGAGAAGGAACACTGAAGCTTTCTTT.

This sequence joins TRBV18 and TRBJ1-5; D is unresolved. CDR3 length: 17 residues. V was pared by 1 base and J by 0 bases, with 13 bases between. The germline V gene has CDR1 KGHSH and CDR2 LQKENI. This CDR3 reads CASSPRYRWNSNQPQHF. In nucleotides, the CDR3 is TGTGCCAGCTCACCACGGTACAGATGGAATAGCAATCAGCCCCAGCATTTT.

The chain joins TRBV5-1 to TRBJ1-2; 8 bases are a match to TRBD1. This CDR3 has 14 residues. Germline assignment: CDR1 SGHRS and CDR2 YFSETQ. Trimming cost V 0 bases and J 4 bases; bases outside gene matches: 2. This chain's CDR3 is CASSLDGTGYGYTF. CDR3 nucleotides: TGCGCCAGCAGCTTGGACGGGACAGGCTATGGCTACACCTTC.

The V call is TRBV9, the J call TRBJ2-3, with TRBD2 as a possible D gene (7 bases). Germline V gene lookup returns CDR1 SGDLS and CDR2 YYNGEE. This CDR3 region has 15 residues. Trimming shortened V by 3 bases and J by 4 bases, and 15 bases separated the two germline ends. CDR3 DNA: TGTGCCAGCAGCGCTAGGGGCGGGGGCTCAGATACGCAGTATTTT. Translated: CASSARGGGSDTQYF.

The chain carries TRBV6-5 and TRBJ2-7, with TRBD1 identical over 7 bases. J lost 2 bases, V lost 4 bases, and 5 bases had no gene match. Germline V gene lookup returns CDR1 MNHEY and CDR2 SVGAGI. The CDR3 spans 14 residues. The CDR3 protein is CASSSSTGTYEQYF. The CDR3 nucleotides read TGTGCCAGCAGTTCCTCGACAGGGACCTACGAGCAGTACTTC.

The CDR3: CASRPWQGASYEQYF. The CDR3 coding sequence is TGTGCCAGCCGCCCTTGGCAGGGGGCCTCCTACGAGCAGTACTTC. The chain is built from TRBV5-6 and TRBJ2-7; TRBD1 matches at 8 bases. V was clipped by 7 bases and J by 0 bases; unmatched bases: 9. This CDR3 contains 15 residues. The V gene's germline CDR1 is SGHDT and CDR2 YYEEEE.